This TCR beta chain originates from a study of blood T cell repertoires in COVID-19. Turning to the study itself: From T cells, B-cell-depleted T cells, or PBMCs came the material, which was cDNA or gDNA.

Authors' methods: Using reference gene primer amplification, nucleated cell counts were estimated. Sequenced by immunoSEQ multiplex PCR; TCRdb stores in-frame clones only, minus some. V and J calls and clone size are given by that table; D and trimming were obtained from the DNA. The table lists about 200,000 clones, roughly 94% of them singletons. This clonotype was obtained from a young man with COVID-19, enrolled during active disease. Source material: peripheral blood.

The CDR3 loop is CASSHPDREGQPQHF. In DNA, the CDR3 is TGCGCCAGCAGCCACCCGGACAGGGAAGGTCAGCCCCAGCATTTT. V is TRBV4-1 and J is TRBJ1-5; 8 positions agree with TRBD1. The CDR3 consists of 15 residues. Germline V CDR1 and CDR2: MGHRA, YSYEKL. Trimming took 3 bases from V and 6 from J; bases not matched to a gene: 7.